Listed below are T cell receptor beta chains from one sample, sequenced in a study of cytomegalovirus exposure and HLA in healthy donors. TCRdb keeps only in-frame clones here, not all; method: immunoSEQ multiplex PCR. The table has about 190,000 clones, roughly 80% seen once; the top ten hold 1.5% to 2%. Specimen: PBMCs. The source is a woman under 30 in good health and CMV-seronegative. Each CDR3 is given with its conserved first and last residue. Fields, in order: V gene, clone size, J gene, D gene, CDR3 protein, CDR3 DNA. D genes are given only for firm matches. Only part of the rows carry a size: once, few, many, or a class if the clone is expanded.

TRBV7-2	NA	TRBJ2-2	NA	CASSQRWPLAGELFF	TGTGCCAGCAGCCAGAGGTGGCCCCTGGCCGGGGAGCTGTTTTTT
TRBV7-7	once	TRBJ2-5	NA	CASSLGQEETQYF	TGTGCCAGCAGCTTAGGGCAGGAAGAGACCCAGTACTTC
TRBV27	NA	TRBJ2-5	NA	CASRLTVPGTQYF	TGTGCCAGTAGGTTGACGGTCCCGGGGACCCAGTACTTC
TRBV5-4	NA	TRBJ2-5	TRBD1	CASSPKSGTGQETQYF	TGTGCCAGCAGCCCAAAATCCGGGACAGGACAAGAGACCCAGTACTTC
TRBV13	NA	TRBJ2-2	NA	CASSLIRSPRELFF	TGTGCCAGCAGCTTAATCCGTAGTCCCCGGGAGCTGTTTTTT
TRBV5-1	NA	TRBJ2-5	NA	CASRTLLGPGEETQYF	TGCGCCAGCCGCACCCTCCTAGGCCCCGGGGAAGAGACCCAGTACTTC
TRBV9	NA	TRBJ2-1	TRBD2	CASTLGLADYNEQFF	TGTGCCAGCACCTTGGGACTAGCGGACTACAATGAGCAGTTCTTC
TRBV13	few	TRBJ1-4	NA	CASSLSGATNEKLFF	TGTGCCAGCAGCTTATCAGGTGCAACTAATGAAAAACTGTTTTTT
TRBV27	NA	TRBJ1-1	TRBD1	CASSLYRGNTEAFF	TGTGCCAGCAGTTTATACAGGGGTAACACTGAAGCTTTCTTT
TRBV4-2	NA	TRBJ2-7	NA	CASSQSDSSYEQYF	TGTGCCAGCAGCCAATCCGACAGCTCCTACGAGCAGTACTTC
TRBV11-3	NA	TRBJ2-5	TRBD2	CASSPGGLAGGETQYF	TGTGCCAGCAGCCCTGGCGGACTAGCGGGAGGAGAGACCCAGTACTTC
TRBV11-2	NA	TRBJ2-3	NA	CASSFAGGADTQYF	TGTGCCAGCAGCTTTGCAGGTGGCGCAGATACGCAGTATTTT
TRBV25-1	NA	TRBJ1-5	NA	CASSEIVGELTNQPQHF	TGTGCCAGCAGTGAAATCGTGGGCGAATTAACAAATCAGCCCCAGCATTTT
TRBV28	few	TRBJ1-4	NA	CASSGAQGSNEKLFF	TGTGCCAGCAGTGGAGCCCAGGGTAGTAATGAAAAACTGTTTTTT
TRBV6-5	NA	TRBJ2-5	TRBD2	CASSSYLGGMGETQYF	TGTGCCAGCAGTTCTTACCTGGGGGGGATGGGAGAGACCCAGTACTTC
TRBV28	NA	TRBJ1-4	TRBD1	CASSLTGAYNEKLFF	TGTGCCAGCAGTCTAACAGGGGCGTATAATGAAAAACTGTTTTTT
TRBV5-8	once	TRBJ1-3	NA	CASIHDFGNTIYF	TGTGCCAGCATCCACGACTTCGGAAACACCATATATTTT
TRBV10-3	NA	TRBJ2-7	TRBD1	CAISSPEQGGYEQYF	TGTGCCATCAGTTCCCCGGAACAGGGGGGCTACGAGCAGTACTTC
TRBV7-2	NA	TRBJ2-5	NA	CASSLADSWETQYF	TGTGCCAGCAGCTTAGCTGACTCTTGGGAGACCCAGTACTTC
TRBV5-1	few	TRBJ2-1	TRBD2	CASSPRGGAMENEQFF	TGCGCCAGCAGCCCACGCGGGGGGGCCATGGAGAATGAGCAGTTCTTC
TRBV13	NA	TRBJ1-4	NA	CASSFGGSLNEKLFF	TGTGCCAGCAGCTTTGGCGGGAGCCTTAATGAAAAACTGTTTTTT
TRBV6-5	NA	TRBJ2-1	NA	CASSRTLVHEQFF	TGTGCCAGCAGCCGTACACTAGTTCATGAGCAGTTCTTC
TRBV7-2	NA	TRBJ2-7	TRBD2	CASSTSGTSSYEQYF	TGTGCCAGCAGCACTAGCGGGACGAGCTCCTACGAGCAGTACTTC
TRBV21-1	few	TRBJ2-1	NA	CASSKSGGRPSYNEQFF	TGTGCCAGCAGCAAATCGGGGGGCCGACCCTCCTACAATGAGCAGTTCTTC
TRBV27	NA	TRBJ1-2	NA	CASSRAGGADYGYTF	TGTGCCAGCAGCAGGGCGGGGGGGGCGGACTATGGCTACACCTTC
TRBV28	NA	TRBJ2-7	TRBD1	CASRPGQGTSKQYF	TGTGCCAGCAGACCGGGACAGGGGACCTCAAAGCAGTACTTC
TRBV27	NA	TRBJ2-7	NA	CASSLSGQTYEQYF	TGTGCCAGCAGTTTATCGGGCCAGACCTACGAGCAGTACTTC
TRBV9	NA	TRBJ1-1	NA	CASSVGGRVGANTEAFF	TGTGCCAGCAGCGTAGGGGGAAGGGTTGGGGCGAACACTGAAGCTTTCTTT
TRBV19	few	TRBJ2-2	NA	CASRTAAGAGSNTGELFF	TGTGCCAGTAGAACAGCAGCCGGCGCGGGATCGAACACCGGGGAGCTGTTTTTT
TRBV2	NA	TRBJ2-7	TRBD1	CASRARVRDRDYEQYF	TGTGCCAGCAGAGCCAGAGTCCGGGACAGGGACTACGAGCAGTACTTC
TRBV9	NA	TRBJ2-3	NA	CASSGRVLGLDTQYF	TGTGCCAGCAGCGGGCGGGTACTGGGTCTCGATACGCAGTATTTT
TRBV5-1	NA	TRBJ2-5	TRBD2	CASSPAGDHQETQYF	TGCGCCAGCAGCCCCGCGGGAGATCACCAAGAGACCCAGTACTTC
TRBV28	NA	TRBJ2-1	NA	CATGEQFF	TGTGCCACCGGTGAGCAGTTCTTC
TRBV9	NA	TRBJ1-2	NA	CASSVGRVSYGYTF	TGTGCCAGCAGCGTAGGCAGGGTGTCTTATGGCTACACCTTC
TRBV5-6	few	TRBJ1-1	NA	CASSLGSEAFF	TGTGCCAGCAGCTTGGGTAGTGAAGCTTTCTTT
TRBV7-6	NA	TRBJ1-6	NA	CASSLNSGPNSPLHF	TGTGCCAGCAGCTTAAATTCAGGGCCCAATTCACCCCTCCACTTT
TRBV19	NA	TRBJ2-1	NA	CASSIDRLQNNEQFF	TGTGCCAGTAGTATAGATCGTCTACAGAACAATGAGCAGTTCTTC
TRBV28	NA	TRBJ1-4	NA	CASSSNRRVTNEKLFF	TGTGCCAGCAGTTCCAACAGGAGGGTTACTAATGAAAAACTGTTTTTT
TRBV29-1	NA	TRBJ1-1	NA	CSAGQRDTEAFF	TGCAGCGCCGGACAAAGGGACACTGAAGCTTTCTTT
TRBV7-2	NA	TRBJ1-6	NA	CASSLDGQGRSTLHF	TGTGCCAGCAGCTTAGATGGCCAGGGAAGGTCCACCCTCCACTTT
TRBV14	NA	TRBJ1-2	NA	CASSQIQGLVGYTF	TGTGCCAGCAGCCAAATACAGGGTCTTGTTGGCTACACCTTC